What follows is one TCR beta chain and its context. One end of the junction varies from germline; a read error may be responsible. The data were taken from a study of CD8 T cells in Susac syndrome. RNA in amounts of 0.5 to 1 ug was reverse transcribed with random hexamers. TCRdb called the immunoSEQ multiplex PCR reads again in MiXCR, with one record for every CDR3 protein. The data show more than 150,000 distinct CDR3 sequences, 94% seen once. The sequence was obtained from a human donor with multiple sclerosis. Sequencing was carried out using CD8+ T cells from PBMCs.

CDR3 residues: CASSSTDWVSPYAF. The CDR3 DNA is TGTGCCAGCAGCTCAACCGACTGGGTTTCTCCCTACGCCTTC. The V gene is TRBV7-8, the J gene TRBJ1-2; D not resolved. The CDR3 spans 14 residues. The germline V gene encodes CDR1 SGHVS and CDR2 FQNEAQ.